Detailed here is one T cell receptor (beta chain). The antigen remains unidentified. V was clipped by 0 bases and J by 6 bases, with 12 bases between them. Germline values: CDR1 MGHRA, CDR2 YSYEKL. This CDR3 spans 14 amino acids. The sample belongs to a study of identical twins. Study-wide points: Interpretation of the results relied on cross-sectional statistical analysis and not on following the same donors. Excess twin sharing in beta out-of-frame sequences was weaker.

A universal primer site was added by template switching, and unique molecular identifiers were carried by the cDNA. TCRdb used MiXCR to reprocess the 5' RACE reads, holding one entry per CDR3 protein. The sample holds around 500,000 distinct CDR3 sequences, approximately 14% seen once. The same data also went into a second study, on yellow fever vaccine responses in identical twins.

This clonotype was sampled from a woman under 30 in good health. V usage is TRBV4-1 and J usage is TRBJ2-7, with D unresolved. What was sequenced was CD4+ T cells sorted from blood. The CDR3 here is CASSQENLLPEQYF. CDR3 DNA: TGCGCCAGCAGCCAAGAAAACCTCCTGCCCGAGCAGTACTTC.